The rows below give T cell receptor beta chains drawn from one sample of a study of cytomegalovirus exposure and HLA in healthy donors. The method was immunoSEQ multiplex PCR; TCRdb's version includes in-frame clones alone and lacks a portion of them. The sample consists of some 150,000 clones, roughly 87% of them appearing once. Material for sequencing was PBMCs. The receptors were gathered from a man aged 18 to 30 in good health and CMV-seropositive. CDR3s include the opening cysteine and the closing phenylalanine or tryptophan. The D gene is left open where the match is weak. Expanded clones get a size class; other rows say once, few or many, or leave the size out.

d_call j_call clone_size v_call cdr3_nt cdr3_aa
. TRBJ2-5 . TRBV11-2 TGTGCCAGCAGCTTGGGGAGAATCCAAGAGACCCAGTACTTC CASSLGRIQETQYF
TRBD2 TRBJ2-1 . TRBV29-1 TGCAGCGTCAGACTAGCGGGAGGGCCCTATGAGCAGTTCTTC CSVRLAGGPYEQFF
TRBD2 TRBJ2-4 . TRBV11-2 TGTGCCAGCAGCCGGGGGGGCCCCAAAAACATTCAGTACTTC CASSRGGPKNIQYF
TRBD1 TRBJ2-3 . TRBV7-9 TGTGCCAGCAGCCCGACCGGGACAGGCAGCACAGATACGCAGTATTTT CASSPTGTGSTDTQYF
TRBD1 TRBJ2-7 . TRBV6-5 TGTGCCAGCAGTTTCAGACAGGGGGGGGGCGAGCAGTACTTC CASSFRQGGGEQYF
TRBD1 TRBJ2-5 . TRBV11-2 TGTGCCAGCAGCTTTTTACCCGGGACAGGGGAAAAGGAGACCCAGTACTTC CASSFLPGTGEKETQYF
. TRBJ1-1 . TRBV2 TGTGCCAGCAATGAGTACGGGGGAGAAGCTTTCTTT CASNEYGGEAFF
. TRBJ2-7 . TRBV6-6 TGTGCCAGCAGTCAGGACATGGCGAATTCCTACGAGCAGTACTTC CASSQDMANSYEQYF
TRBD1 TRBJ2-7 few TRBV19 TGTGCCAGTAGTTCGGGACAGGGGGGCTCCTACGAGCAGTACTTC CASSSGQGGSYEQYF
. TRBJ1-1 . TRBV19 TGTGCCAGTAGTATAGGGACACTTATGAACACTGAAGCTTTCTTT CASSIGTLMNTEAFF
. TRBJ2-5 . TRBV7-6 TGTGCCAGCAGTCGCATCGGGGAGACCCAGTACTTC CASSRIGETQYF
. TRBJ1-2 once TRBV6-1 TGTGCCAGCAGTGGAGCGGACTTCATGGGGGGCTACACCTTC CASSGADFMGGYTF
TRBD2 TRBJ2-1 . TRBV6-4 TGTGCCAGCAGTGAAGCGGGGGGGCACAATGAGCAGTTCTTC CASSEAGGHNEQFF
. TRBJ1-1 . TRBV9 TGTGCCAGCAGCGCTCACAAGGCGGGGGGAGACACTGAAGCTTTCTTT CASSAHKAGGDTEAFF
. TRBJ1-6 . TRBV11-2 TGTGCCAGCAGCTTATATGGGAGCTCCTATAATTCACCCCTCCACTTT CASSLYGSSYNSPLHF
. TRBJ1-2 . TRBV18 TGTGCCAGCTCACCCCTCGACAAGAACTATGGCTACACCTTC CASSPLDKNYGYTF
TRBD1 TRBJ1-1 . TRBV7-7 TGTGCTAGCAGCCAGGGGGCCGGGACTGAAGCTTTCTTT CASSQGAGTEAFF
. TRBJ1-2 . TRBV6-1 TGTGCCAGCAGTGAAGGGCGAGGTGGCTACACCTTC CASSEGRGGYTF
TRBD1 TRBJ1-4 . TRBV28 TGTGCCAGCAACTCCGAGACAGGGGCTAATGAAAAACTGTTTTTT CASNSETGANEKLFF
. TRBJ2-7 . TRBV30 TGTGCCTGGACCGGGGGAAGCTACGAGCAGTACTTC CAWTGGSYEQYF
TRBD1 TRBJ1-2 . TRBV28 TGTGCCAGCAGCCCCCCGGGACAGGGGGCCAGGGGCTACACCTTC CASSPPGQGARGYTF
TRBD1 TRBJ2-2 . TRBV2 TGTGCCAGCAGTGCTACAGGGGTAGGGACCGGGGAGCTGTTTTTT CASSATGVGTGELFF
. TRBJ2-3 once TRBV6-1 TGTGCCAGCAGTCTTCGACAGGGCACAGATACGCAGTATTTT CASSLRQGTDTQYF
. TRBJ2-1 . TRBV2 TGTGCCAGCAGTCCCTATCTTCGCTCCTACAATGAGCAGTTCTTC CASSPYLRSYNEQFF
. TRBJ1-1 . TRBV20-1 TGCAGTGCTAGTGGGAGGGCTGAAGCTTTCTTT CSASGRAEAFF
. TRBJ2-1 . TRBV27 TGTGCCAGCAGTCCAATAGCGCACTCCTACAATGAGCAGTTCTTC CASSPIAHSYNEQFF
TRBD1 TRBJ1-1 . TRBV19 TGTGCCAGTAGTATGCAGGGGGCAGGCACTGAAGCTTTCTTT CASSMQGAGTEAFF
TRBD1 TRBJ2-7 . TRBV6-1 TGTGCCAGCAGTGAATCGACAGGGCGGCTGAACGAGCAGTACTTC CASSESTGRLNEQYF
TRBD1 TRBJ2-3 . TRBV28 TGTGCCACCGACCGGACAGGGGCCGGGGCAGATACGCAGTATTTT CATDRTGAGADTQYF
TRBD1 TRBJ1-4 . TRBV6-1 TGTGCCAGCAGTTTATTTGGGACAGTGAATGAAAAACTGTTTTTT CASSLFGTVNEKLFF
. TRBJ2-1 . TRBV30 TGTGCCTGGAGTAGGGACAACAATGAGCAGTTCTTC CAWSRDNNEQFF
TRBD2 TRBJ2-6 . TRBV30 TGTGCCTGTCCAAAAGCGGGGCACTCTGGGGCCAACGTCCTGACTTTC CACPKAGHSGANVLTF
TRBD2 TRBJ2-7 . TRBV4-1 TGCGCCAGCAGCCATCGACTAGCGGAGTCCTACGAGCAGTACTTC CASSHRLAESYEQYF
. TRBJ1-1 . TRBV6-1 TGTGCCAGCAGTGGGACAGTTAACACTGAAGCTTTCTTT CASSGTVNTEAFF
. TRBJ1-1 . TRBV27 TGTGCCAGCAGTATGGGACCAGGGGCTGAAGCTTTCTTT CASSMGPGAEAFF
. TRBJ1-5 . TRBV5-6 TGTGCCAGCAGCTTCGGGAGTGGACGTGGGACGAATCAGCCCCAGCATTTT CASSFGSGRGTNQPQHF
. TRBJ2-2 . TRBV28 TGTGCCAGCAGTTCAGGGGGGTACACCGGGGAGCTGTTTTTT CASSSGGYTGELFF
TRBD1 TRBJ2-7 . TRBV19 TGTGCCAGTAGTACCCGGGGACAGGGGGCTTACGAGCAGTACTTC CASSTRGQGAYEQYF
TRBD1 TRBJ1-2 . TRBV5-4 TGTGCCAGCAGGTTACAGGGGGCGCCCGCCTATGGCTACACCTTC CASRLQGAPAYGYTF
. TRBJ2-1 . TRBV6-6 TGTGCCAGCAGTCCGAAAGCGGTACTAAACAATGAGCAGTTCTTC CASSPKAVLNNEQFF
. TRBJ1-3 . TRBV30 TGTGCCTGGAGCGGAGCGTCTGGAAACACCATATATTTT CAWSGASGNTIYF
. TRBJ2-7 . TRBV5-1 TGCGCCAGCAGCCCGGGACATACGAGCTCCTACGAGCAGTACTTC CASSPGHTSSYEQYF
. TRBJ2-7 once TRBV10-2 TGCGCCAGCAAAGCGGGTTGGGAGCAGTACTTC CASKAGWEQYF
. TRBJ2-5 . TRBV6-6 TGTGCCAGCAGTTACTCCGGGACAAGTGAGACCCAGTACTTC CASSYSGTSETQYF
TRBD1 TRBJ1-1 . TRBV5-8 TGTGCCAGCAGCTTCCCTCCAGACAGGGGAGGGTTCACTGAAGCTTTCTTT CASSFPPDRGGFTEAFF
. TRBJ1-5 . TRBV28 TGTGCCAGCAGTTCCCTCCTAGGGGGCAATCAGCCCCAGCATTTT CASSSLLGGNQPQHF
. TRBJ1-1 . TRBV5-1 TGCGCCAGCAGCTTGGAAGGGGCGATAAGGAACACTGAAGCTTTCTTT CASSLEGAIRNTEAFF
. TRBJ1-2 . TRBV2 TGTGCCAGCAGTGAAGTTGAAACACACTATGGCTACACCTTC CASSEVETHYGYTF
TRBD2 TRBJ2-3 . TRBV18 TGTGCCAGCTCACGACTGACTAGCGAAAACACAGATACGCAGTATTTT CASSRLTSENTDTQYF
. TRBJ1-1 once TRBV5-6 TGTGCCAGCAGCTTGGAGGGCAGGGTGACTGAAGCTTTCTTT CASSLEGRVTEAFF
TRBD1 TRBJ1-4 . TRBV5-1 TGCGCCAGCAGCCCCGGGACAGTTGAAAAACTGTTTTTT CASSPGTVEKLFF
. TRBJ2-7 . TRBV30 TGTGCCTGGAGTGTCGAGGGCTACGAGCAGTACTTC CAWSVEGYEQYF
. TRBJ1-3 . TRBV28 TGTGCCAGCAGCCTGGGGACACCGGGAGGTACCATATATTTT CASSLGTPGGTIYF